One and the same sample provided the 28 T cell receptor beta chains below, sequenced in a study of molecular identifiers for immune sequencing clone quantification. TCRdb recomputed calls from the PCR reads with MiXCR, one row per CDR3 protein. There are tens of thousands of distinct CDR3 sequences in the sample; 25% occur only once, and 1.5% to 2% lies in the top ten. Sequenced material: naive CD8+ T cells from blood, with Jurkat cell RNA spiked in. Subset noted: FACS-sorted CD8+CD4-CCR7+CD45RA+ naive T cells. The receptors shown here come from a human donor in good health. Some libraries in this study had Jurkat cell RNA spiked in.

This clonotype came up many times. For the CDR3, the DNA is TGCGCCAGCAGCTTGGATCCGGGGCCAAACACTGAAGCTTTCTTT. It yields the protein CASSLDPGPNTEAFF. This rearrangement joins TRBV5-1 to TRBJ1-1; weak D call: TRBD1 (5 bases). Between the trimmed V and J ends, which lost 0 bases and 2 bases, there was a span of 11 bases. CDR3 length: 15 residues. Germline assignment: CDR1 SGHRS and CDR2 YFSETQ.

This clonotype was recorded many times. The V gene is TRBV7-9, the J gene TRBJ2-3, with D perhaps assigned TRBD1 or TRBD2 (5 bases each). Between the trimmed V and J ends, which lost 2 bases and 1 base, there was a span of 16 bases. The CDR3 is 17 amino acids. Germline V gene data show CDR1 as SEHNR and CDR2 as FQNEAQ (reference sequence). CDR3 DNA sequence: TGTGCCAGCAGCTTATTGGTCGGGGCCGTCGGCACAGATACGCAGTATTTT. Its translation is CASSLLVGAVGTDTQYF.

The chain employs TRBV29-1 and TRBJ2-7; 8 bases line up with TRBD1. Germline V gene sequence: CDR1 SQVTM, CDR2 ANQGSEA. CDR3 size: 11 residues. J lost 5 bases, V lost 7 bases, and 4 bases had no gene match. The CDR3 DNA reads TGCAGCGGACAGGGGAGTCACGAGCAGTACTTC. As protein: CSGQGSHEQYF.

Comment on this clonotype: This may be a read error, as it is one base from a much larger clone. V and J are TRBV20-1 and TRBJ2-7; no reliable D call. Germline CDR1 DFQATT, CDR2 SNEGSKA (reference sequence). The CDR3 runs to 17 residues. CDR3 sequence: CSASAAEWVADPYEQNF. The CDR3 bases are TGCAGTGCTAGTGCCGCGGAGTGGGTAGCTGACCCCTACGAGCAGAACTTC.

This clonotype was seen many times. The V and J genes are TRBV7-9 and TRBJ1-4, with D possibly TRBD1 on 5 matching bases. The CDR3 consists of 16 residues. Germline V gene data show CDR1 as SEHNR and CDR2 as FQNEAQ (reference sequence). V was shortened by 5 bases and J by 4 bases, with 17 bases between the two germline ends. CDR3 DNA sequence: TGTGCCAGCAGCCCGTTAGACAGTTCGCTTAATGAAAAACTGTTTTTT. Amino acids: CASSPLDSSLNEKLFF.

This clonotype showed up many times. The chain combines TRBV12-3 or TRBV12-4 with TRBJ2-4; D call uncertain. Deletions cut 3 bases from V and 4 bases from J, with 10 bases between. This CDR3 has 14 amino acids. The CDR3 loop is CASSLLSSKNIQYF. DNA of the CDR3: TGTGCCAGCAGTTTGCTGAGCAGTAAAAACATTCAGTACTTC.

This clonotype was found once. With a much larger clone just one base away, this may be a read error. V and J are TRBV7-9 and TRBJ1-4; D might be TRBD1 (5 bases). This CDR3 comprises 15 residues. Germline CDR1 reads SEHNR; CDR2 reads FQNEAQ (reference sequence). Between the trimmed V and J ends, which lost 5 bases and 11 bases, there was a span of 21 bases. CDR3 DNA: TGTGCCAGCAGCCCCCCCGACAGCTTATTGAGGAAACTGTTTTTT. Translating gives CASSPPDSLLRKLFF. Full variable domain (rest looked up from reference TRBV7-9 and TRBJ1-4): DTGVSQNPRHKITKRGQNVTFRCDPISEHNRLYWYRQTLGQGPEFLTYFQNEAQLEKSRLLSDRFSAERPKGSFSTLEIQRTEQGDSAMYLCASSPPDSLLRKLFFGSGTQLSVL.

A note on this clonotype: A much larger clone sits a single nucleotide away, making a read error possible. The genes are TRBV6-2 or TRBV6-3 and TRBJ2-4, with D possibly called TRBD1 or TRBD2 (6 bases each). Between the trimmed V and J ends, which lost 2 bases and 9 bases, there was a span of 20 bases. The CDR3 is 16 residues long. Germline V lookup: CDR1 MNHEY, CDR2 SVGEGT. CDR3 sequence: CASSYPPIGGPAIQYF. The DNA of the CDR3 is TGTGCCAGCAGTTACCCCCCAATAGGGGGGCCCGCCATTCAGTACTTC.

This clonotype was picked up many times. V usage is TRBV14 and J usage is TRBJ2-7, with TRBD1 identical over 7 bases. With V trimmed by 3 bases and J by 4 bases, 0 bases remained unmatched. The germline gives CDR1 SGHDN, CDR2 FVKESK. The CDR3 runs to 12 residues. Written as DNA, the CDR3 is TGTGCCAGCAGCCAGACAGGGTACGAGCAGTACTTC. Translation: CASSQTGYEQYF.

Note on this clonotype: A read error may explain this, as a much larger clone is one base away. V and J are TRBV27 and TRBJ2-2; 11 nucleotides agree with TRBD1. The CDR3 loop spans 14 amino acids. CDR1 and CDR2 (germline): MNHEY, SMNVEV (reference sequence). The chain's CDR3 is CASRPGQGVGELYF. The CDR3 DNA sequence: TGTGCCAGCAGGCCGGGACAGGGGGTCGGGGAGCTGTATTTT.

This clonotype was found many times. The rearrangement joins TRBV25-1 to TRBJ2-7; 7 positions match TRBD1. Germline V gene lookup returns CDR1 MGHDK and CDR2 SYGVNS. V trimming: 6 bases; J trimming: 5 bases; junction bases outside the gene matches: 7. The CDR3 loop spans 13 amino acids. The CDR3 bases are TGTGCCAGCAGCCCGACAGGGTTCAACGAGCAGTACTTC. It is translated as CASSPTGFNEQYF.

Comment on this clonotype: This may be a read error: a much more frequent sequence differs by one nucleotide. The chain carries TRBV7-9 and TRBJ2-6, with D hard to call. V lost 4 bases to trimming and J lost 2 bases, with 12 bases between them. The CDR3 is 16 residues long. The germline CDR1 and CDR2 sequences are SEHNR and FQNEAQ (reference sequence). CDR3: CASSSHWAPGANVLTF. The DNA of the CDR3 is TGTGCCAGCAGCTCACATTGGGCACCTGGGGCCAACGTCCTGACTTTC.

As for this clonotype: This may be a read error, as it is one base from a much larger clone. The chain carries TRBV19 and TRBJ2-2, with D tentatively TRBD2 (6 bases). Germline V lookup: CDR1 LNHDA, CDR2 SQIVND (reference sequence). This CDR3 contains 15 residues. The CDR3 here is CAGSKNSGGTGELFF. The DNA for the CDR3 is TGTGCCGGTAGTAAAAATAGCGGAGGGACCGGGGAGCTGTTTTTT. Full variable domain (rest looked up from reference TRBV19 and TRBJ2-2): DGGITQSPKYLFRKEGQNVTLSCEQNLNHDAMYWYRQDPGQGLRLIYYSQIVNDFQKGDIAEGYSVSREKKESFPLTVTSAQKNPTAFYLCAGSKNSGGTGELFFGEGSRLTVL.

This clonotype was recorded many times. This chain links TRBV7-2 with TRBJ2-3; TRBD2 aligns across 11 bases. The CDR3 spans 17 residues. Germline CDR1 and CDR2: SGHTA and FQGNSA. Unmatched junction bases numbered 9, after V lost 3 bases and J lost 4 bases. CDR3 loop: CASSLIAGGPEADTQYF. The CDR3 coding sequence is TGTGCCAGCAGCTTGATAGCGGGGGGGCCGGAGGCAGATACGCAGTATTTT. Using reference TRBV7-2 and TRBJ2-3 for the parts outside the CDR3, the full variable domain is GAGVSQSPSNKVTEKGKDVELRCDPISGHTALYWYRQSLGQGLEFLIYFQGNSAPDKSGLPSDRFSAERTGGSVSTLTIQRTQQEDSAVYLCASSLIAGGPEADTQYFGPGTRLTVL.

This clonotype was detected only a few times. The chain has TRBV15 and TRBJ2-7; D gene ambiguous. V lost 6 bases and J 2 bases, leaving 11 bases between the germline ends. The length of the CDR3 is 13 residues. Germline assignment: CDR1 LNHNV and CDR2 YYDKDF (reference sequence). CDR3 nucleotides: TGTGCCACCAGGCAGATGGGAACCTACGAGCAGTACTTC. Its protein is CATRQMGTYEQYF.

This clonotype has ten or more counts. The chain uses TRBV7-6 and TRBJ2-3, with 10 bases that match TRBD1. Germline assignment: CDR1 SGHVS and CDR2 FNYEAQ. Germline trimming cut 2 bases from V and 2 bases from J; bases unmatched to any gene: 7. This CDR3 has 17 residues. The CDR3 region has the DNA TGTGCCAGCAGCTTATACGGGACAGGGGCACTCACAGATACGCAGTATTTT. Protein: CASSLYGTGALTDTQYF.

About this clonotype: Germline is not matched at one junction end, which may reflect a read error. The chain carries TRBV29-1 and TRBJ2-7; 7 nucleotides match TRBD2. The CDR3 is 13 residues long. Germline V gives CDR1 SQVTM, CDR2 ANQGSEA. For the CDR3, the DNA is TGCAGCGTTGAAGGTCCGGCGGGGGTCGAGCGGTACTTC. Protein product: CSVEGPAGVERYF.

Here the CDR3 reads CASSRVLGQGMAGELFF. The CDR3 nucleotides are TGTGCCAGCAGCCGAGTACTCGGACAGGGAATGGCCGGGGAGCTGTTTTTT. The chain joins TRBV14 to TRBJ2-2, with TRBD1 matching 8 bases. Per the germline V gene, CDR1 is SGHDN and CDR2 is FVKESK. The J segment lost 6 bases and the V segment lost 4 bases, leaving 13 bases of the junction unmatched. This CDR3 has 17 residues. Full variable domain (outside the CDR3, taken from reference TRBV14 and TRBJ2-2): EAGVTQFPSHSVIEKGQTVTLRCDPISGHDNLYWYRRVMGKEIKFLLHFVKESKQDESGMPNNRFLAERTGGTYSTLKVQPAELEDSGVYFCASSRVLGQGMAGELFFGEGSRLTVL.

This clonotype was detected many times. The V gene is TRBV10-3, the J gene TRBJ1-5; D unclear. Germline loops: CDR1 ENHRY, CDR2 SYGVKD. Trimming removed 4 bases at V and 5 bases at J, with 9 bases between. The CDR3 has 13 amino acids. The CDR3 DNA sequence: TGTGCCATCAGTGTTGACATTCATCAGCCCCAGCATTTT. Translated: CAISVDIHQPQHF.

This clonotype was counted many times. The rearrangement joins TRBV4-3 to TRBJ2-7; 7 bases align to TRBD1. V dropped 1 base and J dropped 5; count of bases not matched to a gene: 2. CDR1 and CDR2 from the germline V gene are LGHNA and YSLEER. The CDR3 has 13 amino acids. In nucleotides, the CDR3 is TGCGCCAGCAGCCAAGGGGGACAGCACGAGCAGTACTTC. It yields the protein CASSQGGQHEQYF.

Turning to this clonotype: This CDR3 is missing its conserved last phenylalanine or tryptophan, likely due to a read error. This chain links TRBV30 with TRBJ2-1; no clear D. Trimming stripped 2 bases from V and 12 bases from J, with 14 bases between. This CDR3 comprises 12 residues. Germline lookup yields CDR1 GTSNPN and CDR2 SVGIG (reference sequence). The CDR3 region is CAWSLTWSWQFL. As DNA, the CDR3 is TGTGCCTGGAGTCTTACGTGGAGCTGGCAGTTCCTC.

This clonotype was observed many times. One end of the junction varies from germline; a read error may be responsible. V gene TRBV7-7 combines with J gene TRBJ2-5, with D perhaps TRBD2 (6 bases). Looked up from germline, CDR1 is SSHAT and CDR2 is FNYEAQ (reference sequence). The CDR3 length is 15 residues. The CDR3 reads CASSLVGGTQETQYF. As DNA, the CDR3 is TGTGCTAGCAGCTTAGTGGGAGGTACCCAAGAGACCCAGTACTTC.

Turning to this clonotype: A much larger clone differs from this one at a single base, so this may be a read error. The V call is TRBV27, the J call TRBJ2-3; no firm D call. Trimming pared 11 bases from V and 7 bases from J, leaving 10 bases between. Germline-derived CDR1 and CDR2 are MNHEY and SMNVEV (reference sequence). This CDR3 comprises 10 residues. CDR3 nucleotides: TGTGCCGCCGGAGCTAATACGCAGTATTTT. Its translation: CAAGANTQYF.

As for this clonotype: A much more abundant neighbour one base away suggests this may be a read error. J is TRBJ2-5 and V is TRBV10-3; TRBD2 agrees at 8 bases. CDR1 and CDR2 (germline): ENHRY, SYGVKD. The CDR3 is made up of 14 amino acids. The CDR3 DNA reads as TGTGCCATCAGCTCAGGCGGGGGGCAAGAGCCCCAGTACTTC. This codes for CAISSGGGQEPQYF.

This clonotype has at least ten counts. The J gene is TRBJ2-5, the V gene TRBV27, with D possibly matching TRBD2 (6 bases). The germline V gene encodes CDR1 MNHEY and CDR2 SMNVEV (reference sequence). CDR3 length equals 15 residues. V lost 10 bases, J lost 1 base, and 19 bases lay in between. CDR3 loop: CATRDSPLAQETQYF. CDR3 sequence (DNA): TGTGCCACCCGGGACTCTCCTTTGGCCCAAGAGACCCAGTACTTC.

This clonotype was recorded many times. The CDR3 spells CASSPLTGTTDTQYF. CDR3 bases: TGTGCCAGCAGCCCCCTAACGGGGACCACAGATACGCAGTATTTT. This chain connects TRBV13 to TRBJ2-3; D could derive from TRBD1 or TRBD2 (5 bases each). CDR1 and CDR2 (germline): PRHDT, FYEKMQ (reference sequence). This CDR3 has 15 residues. V was clipped by 5 bases and J by 2 bases, with 14 bases between them.

A remark on this clonotype: Given the absence of the conserved phenylalanine or tryptophan at the CDR3 end, a read error is likely. The chain has TRBV5-4 and TRBJ1-1; the D is unclear. The germline V and J ends were trimmed by 0 bases and 4 bases, with 7 bases remaining between them. The CDR3 sequence is 13 residues long. Germline CDR1 reads SGHNT; CDR2 reads YYREEE (reference sequence). The CDR3: CASSLDLSTEAFS. CDR3 bases: TGTGCCAGCAGCTTGGATCTCTCCACTGAAGCTTTCTCT.

As for this clonotype: The junction does not match germline at one end; this may be a read error. This chain connects TRBV6-1 to TRBJ2-6; D tentatively fits TRBD1 or TRBD2 (5 bases each). This CDR3 is built from 15 residues. CDR1 is MNHNS, CDR2 SASEGT, per germline. The CDR3 loop reads CTSSEFTAGANVLPF. The CDR3 nucleotides are TGTACCAGCAGTGAATTTACAGCCGGGGCCAACGTCCTGCCTTTC.